These 26 T cell receptor beta chains came from one sample sequenced in a study of OX40 agonist ivuxolimab in advanced cancers. Profiling relied on immunoSEQ multiplex PCR, and the TCRdb table lists in-frame clones only, not all of them. The table shows tens of thousands of clones, with roughly 79% occurring only once. Sequenced material: CD4+ or CD8+ T cells sorted from blood, taken in a trial of the OX40 agonist ivuxolimab. These receptor sequences come from an adult with an advanced solid tumor such as melanoma, head and neck, liver or kidney cancer.

This clone occurred once. The V and J genes are TRBV10-2 and TRBJ2-2; unclear D gene. With 4 bases removed from V and 8 bases from J, the gap between germline ends came to 5 bases. The germline CDR1 and CDR2 sequences are WSHSY and SAAADI. The CDR3 sequence is 11 residues long. The CDR3, as DNA: TGCGCCAGCAGTGCCCCTGGGGAGCTGTTTTTT. Its translation is CASSAPGELFF.

V usage is TRBV27 and J usage is TRBJ2-3, with D uncertain. V was pared by 4 bases and J by 2 bases, with 10 bases between. The CDR3 covers 14 residues. CDR1 and CDR2 from the germline V gene are MNHEY and SMNVEV (reference sequence). The CDR3 protein is CASSYDVATDTQYF. The CDR3 region has the DNA TGTGCCAGCAGTTATGACGTGGCCACAGATACGCAGTATTTT.

The V and J genes are TRBV5-1 and TRBJ1-4; D call uncertain. The ends were cut back, 4 bases at V and 1 base at J, with 11 bases in the middle. The CDR3 totals 15 residues. Germline CDR1 and CDR2: SGHRS and YFSETQ. The DNA of the CDR3 is TGCGCCAGCAGCGGATCAGCGGTAACTAATGAAAAACTGTTTTTT. Translation gives CASSGSAVTNEKLFF.

The chain has TRBV5-1 and TRBJ2-2, with 9 bases aligning to TRBD1. V dropped 4 bases and J dropped 0; count of bases not matched to a gene: 4. The CDR3 contains 16 residues. Germline loops: CDR1 SGHRS, CDR2 YFSETQ. CDR3 protein: CASSPWTGANTGELFF. The DNA of the CDR3 is TGCGCCAGCAGCCCTTGGACAGGGGCGAACACCGGGGAGCTGTTTTTT.

V usage is TRBV4-2 and J usage is TRBJ2-3; 13 bases match TRBD2. Trimming at V came to 0 bases and at J to 0 bases, leaving 3 bases not matched to a gene. The V gene's germline CDR1 is LGHNA and CDR2 YNFKEQ. This CDR3 region has 18 residues. The CDR3 loop is CASSQDPLAGGSTDTQYF. For the CDR3, the DNA is TGTGCCAGCAGCCAAGATCCACTAGCGGGAGGGAGCACAGATACGCAGTATTTT.

This chain connects TRBV6-4 to TRBJ1-1, with D uncertain. CDR1 MRHNA and CDR2 SNTAGT come from the germline V gene. V was shortened by 0 bases and J by 0 bases, with 11 bases between the two germline ends. The CDR3 length is 16 residues. The CDR3 nucleotides read TGTGCCAGCAGTGACTCGCCCCTTGAATTGAACACTGAAGCTTTCTTT. Protein sequence: CASSDSPLELNTEAFF.

V gene TRBV27 combines with J gene TRBJ2-1; 12 nucleotides line up with TRBD2. V was pared by 5 bases and J by 10 bases, with 12 bases of the junction left unmatched. Germline CDR1 is MNHEY and CDR2 is SMNVEV (reference sequence). The CDR3 is made up of 16 amino acids. Written as DNA, the CDR3 is TGTGCCAGCAGTGCAATCCTAGCGGGAGGGCCCTCGGAGCAGTTCTTC. Its protein is CASSAILAGGPSEQFF.

The chain couples TRBV6-5 to TRBJ1-5, with D possibly matching TRBD1 (6 bases). Germline values: CDR1 MNHEY, CDR2 SVGAGI. This CDR3 contains 13 residues. Trimming pared 7 bases from V and 6 bases from J, leaving 13 bases between. The chain's CDR3 is CASTSWGAQPQHF. As DNA, the CDR3 is TGTGCCAGCACCTCTTGGGGGGCTCAGCCCCAGCATTTT.

The rearrangement joins TRBV19 to TRBJ1-1; a possible D gene is TRBD1 (5 bases). V was trimmed by 3 bases and J by 10 bases, leaving 12 bases between them. This CDR3 comprises 12 residues. Germline V gives CDR1 LNHDA, CDR2 SQIVND (reference sequence). CDR3 amino acids: CASSMGAGGAFF. CDR3 coding DNA: TGTGCCAGTAGTATGGGCGCTGGGGGAGCTTTCTTT.

The genes are TRBV5-4 and TRBJ2-7; TRBD1 matches at 7 bases. Looked up from germline, CDR1 is SGHNT and CDR2 is YYREEE (reference sequence). This CDR3 comprises 14 residues. V was clipped by 3 bases and J by 2 bases; unmatched bases: 5. As DNA, the CDR3 is TGTGCCAGCAGCTCCCGGGACAGCACCTACGAGCAGTACTTC. The encoded protein is CASSSRDSTYEQYF.

This clone has just a few counts. CDR3 in amino acids: CASSVTTGDVYGYTF. The CDR3 bases are TGTGCCAGCAGCGTAACCACAGGGGATGTCTATGGCTACACCTTC. This chain links TRBV9 with TRBJ1-2; 7 positions agree with TRBD1. Per germline, CDR1 SGDLS and CDR2 YYNGEE. The V segment lost 1 base and the J segment 4 bases; nucleotides outside the gene matches: 7. The CDR3 runs to 15 residues.

The J gene is TRBJ1-2, the V gene TRBV5-4, with 7 bases matching TRBD1. With V trimmed by 5 bases and J by 6 bases, 10 bases remained unmatched. Germline CDR1 SGHNT, CDR2 YYREEE (reference sequence). This CDR3 is 14 amino acids long. CDR3 region: CASRFYAGGNGYTF. CDR3 nucleotides: TGTGCCAGCAGATTCTATGCAGGGGGTAATGGCTACACCTTC.

The chain carries TRBV5-1 and TRBJ2-5, with a tentative D call TRBD2 (5 bases). Trimming removed 0 bases from V and 3 bases from J, with 9 bases in between. Per the germline V gene, CDR1 is SGHRS and CDR2 is YFSETQ. This CDR3 has 14 amino acids. The CDR3 coding sequence is TGCGCCAGCAGCTTGGAGAGCGGTGAAGAGACCCAGTACTTC. Its translation: CASSLESGEETQYF.

The chain links TRBV28 to TRBJ2-7, with D perhaps matching TRBD1 (6 bases). Germline V lookup: CDR1 MDHEN, CDR2 SYDVKM. The CDR3 has 15 amino acids. The V and J ends lost 6 bases and 2 bases respectively, with 17 bases between them. CDR3 sequence (DNA): TGTGCCAGCAGCCCAACAGGGCGTTCTCCCTACGAGCAGTACTTC. Encoded protein: CASSPTGRSPYEQYF.

The chain uses TRBV7-8 and TRBJ2-7; either TRBD1 or TRBD2 may supply D (5 bases each). The CDR3 extends over 15 amino acids. The germline gives CDR1 SGHVS, CDR2 FQNEAQ. With 5 bases removed from V and 0 bases from J, the gap between germline ends came to 14 bases. The CDR3 is CASSDGTESSYEQYV. Here the CDR3 DNA reads TGTGCCAGCAGCGATGGGACGGAGAGCTCCTACGAGCAGTACGTC.

V is TRBV29-1 and J is TRBJ1-2; 8 nucleotides align to TRBD1. V lost 0 bases and J lost 5; bases outside the gene matches: 5. Germline V gene lookup returns CDR1 SQVTM and CDR2 ANQGSEA. The CDR3 runs 14 residues. In DNA, the CDR3 is TGCAGCGTTGAAGATCTGGACAGGGAATATGGCTACACCTTC. This encodes CSVEDLDREYGYTF.

In DNA form, the CDR3 reads TGTGCCAGCAGCCCTACCCCGGGACTAGCGTGGGAGACCCAGTACTTC. It yields the protein CASSPTPGLAWETQYF. The genes are TRBV27 and TRBJ2-5; TRBD2 matches 10 bases. CDR1 and CDR2 (germline): MNHEY, SMNVEV (reference sequence). Germline trimming cut 6 bases from V and 5 bases from J; bases unmatched to any gene: 12. The CDR3 sequence is 16 residues long.

This chain links TRBV11-2 with TRBJ2-1; D gene unclear. Looked up from germline, CDR1 is SGHAT and CDR2 is FQNNGV. This CDR3 spans 13 amino acids. Trimming stripped 4 bases from V and 0 bases from J, with 4 bases between. The CDR3 DNA sequence: TGTGCCAGCAGCTCCAGCTCCTACAATGAGCAGTTCTTC. Residues: CASSSSSYNEQFF.

CDR3 amino acids: CASSQLRRDTGELFF. DNA for the CDR3: TGCGCCAGCAGCCAACTTCGACGGGATACCGGGGAGCTGTTTTTT. This chain joins TRBV4-3 and TRBJ2-2; D is possibly TRBD2 (5 bases). The V end was cut by 2 bases, the J end by 5 bases, with 12 bases between. The CDR3 runs to 15 residues. Looked up from germline, CDR1 is LGHNA and CDR2 is YSLEER.

The count of this clone is one. The chain carries TRBV4-1 and TRBJ2-5, with 10 bases identical to TRBD2. Per the germline V gene, CDR1 is MGHRA and CDR2 is YSYEKL. The V gene end was trimmed by 4 bases and the J gene end by 0 bases; junction bases not matched to a gene: 8. The CDR3 covers 17 residues. CDR3 loop: CASSRGLADSYQETQYF. The CDR3 DNA reads as TGCGCCAGCAGCCGTGGACTAGCGGACTCGTACCAAGAGACCCAGTACTTC.

The chain employs TRBV27 and TRBJ1-1; D gene ambiguous. CDR3 size: 14 residues. Trimming pared 3 bases from V and 3 bases from J, leaving 11 bases between. Germline V CDR1 and CDR2: MNHEY, SMNVEV (reference sequence). The CDR3 sequence: CASSFGGGHTEAFF. DNA of the CDR3: TGTGCCAGCAGTTTCGGAGGTGGGCACACTGAAGCTTTCTTT.

This clone was observed a few times. The chain links TRBV5-4 to TRBJ2-7; 9 bases align to TRBD1. The ends lost 3 bases at V and 0 bases at J; junction bases unmatched: 13. Germline V gene lookup returns CDR1 SGHNT and CDR2 YYREEE (reference sequence). The CDR3 loop spans 18 amino acids. CDR3 nucleotides: TGTGCCAGCAGCTCCTTTGGGGACAGGGAGGGGAGCTCCTACGAGCAGTACGTC. Its protein product is CASSSFGDREGSSYEQYV.

The CDR3 sequence is CASSEAGASTDTQYF. In DNA, the CDR3 is TGCGCCAGCAGTGAGGCAGGGGCTAGCACAGATACGCAGTATTTT. The V gene is TRBV10-1, the J gene TRBJ2-3, with D possibly matching TRBD1 (6 bases). CDR3 length: 15 amino acids. CDR1 is WNHNN and CDR2 is SYGVQD in the germline V gene (reference sequence). Trimming stripped 2 bases from V and 0 bases from J, with 9 bases between.

The rearrangement joins TRBV27 to TRBJ1-2; 12 bases line up with TRBD1. CDR1 and CDR2 (germline): MNHEY, SMNVEV (reference sequence). The CDR3 runs to 21 residues. J gave up 3 bases and V 2 bases, and 19 bases lay outside the gene matches. CDR3 region: CASSLIGTGGLSPEKHYGYTF. CDR3 DNA sequence: TGTGCCAGCAGTTTAATTGGGACAGGGGGCCTTTCCCCCGAAAAACACTATGGCTACACCTTC.

The V call is TRBV28, the J call TRBJ2-1, with a tentative D call TRBD2 (5 bases). Trimming cost V 1 base and J 0 bases, with 10 bases left between them. CDR1 MDHEN and CDR2 SYDVKM come from the germline V gene. The CDR3 consists of 16 residues. The CDR3 protein is CASSLYTGSSYNEQFF. CDR3 coding DNA: TGTGCCAGCAGTTTATATACGGGAAGCTCCTACAATGAGCAGTTCTTC.

Here the CDR3 reads CASSFGDHEQFF. The CDR3 DNA reads as TGTGCCAGCAGCTTTGGGGATCACGAGCAGTTCTTC. V gene TRBV11-2 combines with J gene TRBJ2-1; D gene uncertain. This CDR3 spans 12 amino acids. Trimming stripped 3 bases from V and 10 bases from J, with 10 bases between. Germline loops: CDR1 SGHAT, CDR2 FQNNGV.